This is a list of T cell receptor beta chains from one sample in a study of blood T cell repertoires in COVID-19. Sequencing was performed with immunoSEQ multiplex PCR; in TCRdb, only in-frame clones are kept and a portion is missing. The sample gives over 250,000 clones, 75% to 90% of which show up once; 10% to 15% is in the top ten. Sequencing was done on a sample of peripheral blood. These receptors came from an older woman with COVID-19, enrolled during active disease. Each CDR3 is given with its conserved first and last residue. Each record gives: J gene, V gene, clone size, D gene, CDR3 DNA, CDR3 protein. The D gene is left open where the match is weak. Clone size is shown for a subset of rows, as once, few, many or a class of expanded clone.

>TRBJ2-5|TRBV24-1|-|-
TGTGCCACCAGCAGGGGGGAAGAGACCCAGTACTTC
CATSRGEETQYF
>TRBJ2-7|TRBV15|-|TRBD1
TGTGCCACCAGCGAGGACAGGGTTTACGAGCAGTACTTC
CATSEDRVYEQYF
>TRBJ2-7|TRBV18|once|TRBD2
TGTGCCAGCTCACCACCGGTTAGCGGGGGTTACGAGCAGTACTTC
CASSPPVSGGYEQYF
>TRBJ1-1|TRBV19|few|-
TGTGCCAGTAGTATAGAGGGGGCGCCACTATACGGTGAAGCTTTCTTT
CASSIEGAPLYGEAFF
>TRBJ1-4|TRBV5-4|-|TRBD1
TGTGCCAGCAGCTTGGCCGGGGGACAGGGGTCTGAAAAACTGTTTTTT
CASSLAGGQGSEKLFF
>TRBJ2-2|TRBV10-1|-|-
TGCGCCAGCAGTGAGGGGAGGATCACCGGGGAGCTGTTTTTT
CASSEGRITGELFF
>TRBJ2-7|TRBV3-1/TRBV3-2|-|-
TGTGCCAGCAGCCCCGGACTGAACGAGCAGTACTTC
CASSPGLNEQYF
>TRBJ2-7|TRBV28|-|TRBD1
TGTGCCAGCAGTTCCCCGTCCCCGGGACAGGGATTGGGCGAGCAGTACTTC
CASSSPSPGQGLGEQYF
>TRBJ2-2|TRBV19|-|-
TGTGCCAGTAGCATGGGGACTGGAGAGCTCTTGAACACCGGGGAGCTGTTTTTT
CASSMGTGELLNTGELFF
>TRBJ2-2|TRBV3-1/TRBV3-2|-|-
TGTGCCAGCAGCCAAACAGGGCGACTTGGGTCCGGGGAGCTGTTTTTT
CASSQTGRLGSGELFF
>TRBJ1-1|TRBV13|-|TRBD1
TGTGCCAGCAGCCCCGGACAGGGGAGATTGGACACTGAAGCTTTCTTT
CASSPGQGRLDTEAFF
>TRBJ2-2|TRBV5-1|-|-
TGCGCCAGCAGCTTCCAGGGAACCGGGGAGCTGTTTTTT
CASSFQGTGELFF
>TRBJ2-3|TRBV25-1|-|TRBD2
TGTGCCAGCAGTGAATCGAAGAGCGGGGGGCCGAGAGATACGCAGTATTTT
CASSESKSGGPRDTQYF
>TRBJ1-3|TRBV24-1|-|-
TGTGCCACCAGATCTACAAATTTCAGGTCCAGCTCTGGAAACACCATATATTTT
CATRSTNFRSSSGNTIYF
>TRBJ2-5|TRBV5-1|-|TRBD2
TGCGCCAGCAGCTTCCTAGCGGGGATCCCACAAGAGACCCAGTACTTC
CASSFLAGIPQETQYF
>TRBJ2-7|TRBV7-8|-|TRBD1
TGTGCCAGCAGCCCCCGACAGGGCGGCGAGCAGTACTTC
CASSPRQGGEQYF
>TRBJ2-2|TRBV5-1|-|TRBD2
TGCGCCAGCAGCTTGGGGCCGACTAGCGGGGGCACCGGGGAGCTGTTTTTT
CASSLGPTSGGTGELFF
>TRBJ2-1|TRBV11-1|-|TRBD2
TGTGCCAGCAGCTTAGGAGCGGGGAGATACAATGAGCAGTTCTTC
CASSLGAGRYNEQFF
>TRBJ1-2|TRBV13|once|-
TGTGCCAGCAGCACCCCCGAAAGGGAGAACTATGGCTACACCTTC
CASSTPERENYGYTF
>TRBJ1-2|TRBV6-6|-|TRBD1
TGTGCCAGCAGTTACGACCGACAGGGAAGCAGTGGCTACACCTTC
CASSYDRQGSSGYTF
>TRBJ1-6|TRBV5-1|once|-
TGCGCCAGCAGCCGTATCGGACAAGGGGATTCACCCCTCCACTTT
CASSRIGQGDSPLHF
>TRBJ1-1|TRBV10-3|-|-
TGTGCCATCAGTGAGTCTTTAATGACTGAAGCTTTCTTT
CAISESLMTEAFF
>TRBJ1-2|TRBV15|-|TRBD1
TGTGCCACCAGCAGTCAAGACAGGGTTAGCTATGGCTACACCTTC
CATSSQDRVSYGYTF
>TRBJ2-7|TRBV4-2|-|-
TGTGCCAGCAGCCAAGCAGGAGGGCTCGAGCAGTACTTC
CASSQAGGLEQYF
>TRBJ1-2|TRBV4-1|-|-
TGCGCCAGCAGCCAGGGGTGGGGAGGTGGCTATGGCTACACCTTC
CASSQGWGGGYGYTF
>TRBJ2-7|TRBV7-2|-|TRBD1
TGTGCCAGCAGCCCCCGACAGGGCTCCGTATCCTACGAGCAGTACTTC
CASSPRQGSVSYEQYF
>TRBJ2-7|TRBV7-8|-|-
TGTGCCAGCTTTGCCGGGGGATTCGGGTACTCCTACGAGCAGTACTTC
CASFAGGFGYSYEQYF
>TRBJ2-5|TRBV9|few|TRBD2
TGTGCCAGCAGCCCCAGCGGGATCCTTGGGGAGACCCAGTACTTC
CASSPSGILGETQYF
>TRBJ1-2|TRBV28|-|-
TGTGCCAGCAGTTTAATTGCCGCCGGGGGTGGTGGCTACACCTTC
CASSLIAAGGGGYTF
>TRBJ2-2|TRBV24-1|-|TRBD1
TGTGCCACCAGTGATAGACAGGGAAGCACCGGGGAGCTGTTTTTT
CATSDRQGSTGELFF
>TRBJ1-1|TRBV4-2|-|-
TGTGCCAGCAGCCACCCACGCGGCGGGGGGATCACTGAAGCTTTCTTT
CASSHPRGGGITEAFF
>TRBJ1-2|TRBV29-1|-|-
TGCAGCGTTCGACAGGTCTATGGCTACACCTTC
CSVRQVYGYTF
>TRBJ2-3|TRBV11-3|-|-
TGTGCCAGCAGCTTAGCGGCGGGGTCAGATACGCAGTATTTT
CASSLAAGSDTQYF
>TRBJ2-1|TRBV7-9|-|-
TGTGCCAGCAGCTTAGATCGGGGGAATGAGCAGTTCTTC
CASSLDRGNEQFF
>TRBJ2-2|TRBV6-2/TRBV6-3|-|TRBD2
TGTGCCAGCAGTTTTGGGCAGGGAGGGTGGAAGCTGTTTTTT
CASSFGQGGWKLFF
>TRBJ1-2|TRBV28|-|TRBD1
TGTGCCAGCAGGACAGGGGGGGACTATGGCTACACCTTC
CASRTGGDYGYTF
>TRBJ1-1|TRBV27|-|-
TGTGCCAGCAGTTTAGTTAGGAACACTGAAGCTTTCTTT
CASSLVRNTEAFF
>TRBJ2-3|TRBV6-4|-|-
TGTGCCAGCAGTTCCGGGACAACTACAGATACGCAGTATTTT
CASSSGTTTDTQYF
>TRBJ2-1|TRBV6-5|-|TRBD2
TGTGCCAGCAGACGCAGCGGGAGCTCCTACAATGAGCAGTTCTTC
CASRRSGSSYNEQFF
>TRBJ2-7|TRBV4-3|-|TRBD1
TGCGCCAGCAGCCAAGATAGGGGACAGCCCTACGAGCAGTACTTC
CASSQDRGQPYEQYF
>TRBJ2-4|TRBV2|-|-
TGTGCCAGCATGGCTAGTAATGAAAACATTCAGTACTTC
CASMASNENIQYF
>TRBJ2-5|TRBV6-5|few|TRBD2
TGTGCCAGCAGCGAGACTAGCACACTCCAAGAGACCCAGTACTTC
CASSETSTLQETQYF
>TRBJ1-6|TRBV6-2/TRBV6-3|few|TRBD1
TGTGCCAGCAGTTTACAGGGGGAAAATTCACCCCTCCACTTT
CASSLQGENSPLHF
>TRBJ2-5|TRBV27|-|-
TGTGCCAGCAGCCTGGGTCCGGGGGAGACCCAGTACTTC
CASSLGPGETQYF
>TRBJ1-1|TRBV19|few|-
TGTGCCAGTAGAACGGGAATTACTGAAGCTTTCTTT
CASRTGITEAFF
>TRBJ2-5|TRBV20-1|-|-
TGCAGTGCTAGTCAGGACTTCCAAGAGACCCAGTACTTC
CSASQDFQETQYF
>TRBJ1-2|TRBV3-1/TRBV3-2|few|TRBD1
TGTGCCAGCAGCTACAGGGGTGGGGACTATGGCTACACCTTC
CASSYRGGDYGYTF